This is a list of T cell receptor beta chains from one sample in a study of blood T cell repertoires in COVID-19. Sequencing was performed with immunoSEQ multiplex PCR; in TCRdb, only in-frame clones are kept and a portion is missing. Seen here are over 400,000 clones, roughly 88% observed once, and the top ten hold 3.2%. Sequencing was performed on peripheral blood. These receptors originate from a human donor in a cohort sampled during active COVID-19. The CDR3 runs from the conserved cysteine through the conserved F or W. A D gene is named only where the DNA matches it firmly. Clone size is not always given. Where it is, it says once, few, many or a class for expanded clones.

v_call: TRBV19
j_call: TRBJ2-3
d_call: TRBD2
clone_size: .
cdr3_nt: TGTGCCAGTAGGAGACTAGCGGGGAGCACAGATACGCAGTATTTT
cdr3_aa: CASRRLAGSTDTQYF

v_call: TRBV14
j_call: TRBJ2-3
d_call: TRBD2
clone_size: .
cdr3_nt: TGTGCCAGCAGCCTTATCGGGACTAGCGGGAGTCGTACGCAGTATTTT
cdr3_aa: CASSLIGTSGSRTQYF

v_call: TRBV6-2/TRBV6-3
j_call: TRBJ1-2
d_call: .
clone_size: .
cdr3_nt: TGTGCCAGCAGTTACAGCCCCCGCGGTGGCTACACCTTC
cdr3_aa: CASSYSPRGGYTF

v_call: TRBV7-3
j_call: TRBJ2-2
d_call: .
clone_size: .
cdr3_nt: TGTGCCAGCAGACAGCTGAACACCGGGGAGCTGTTTTTT
cdr3_aa: CASRQLNTGELFF

v_call: TRBV4-1
j_call: TRBJ1-2
d_call: TRBD1
clone_size: .
cdr3_nt: TGCGCCAGCAGCCAGGACAGGAACTATGGCTACACCTTC
cdr3_aa: CASSQDRNYGYTF

v_call: TRBV19
j_call: TRBJ2-1
d_call: TRBD2
clone_size: .
cdr3_nt: TGTGCCAGTACTACGGGAGGGGCCTACAATGAGCAGTTCTTC
cdr3_aa: CASTTGGAYNEQFF

v_call: TRBV3-1/TRBV3-2
j_call: TRBJ2-1
d_call: TRBD2
clone_size: .
cdr3_nt: TGTGCCAGCAGTCTCCCCGGGACTAGCGGACCGACTAGGGCCTACAATGAGCAGTTCTTC
cdr3_aa: CASSLPGTSGPTRAYNEQFF

v_call: TRBV9
j_call: TRBJ1-3
d_call: TRBD1
clone_size: .
cdr3_nt: TGTGCCAGCAGCGCGGGACAGGGAAGGGGAAACACCATATATTTT
cdr3_aa: CASSAGQGRGNTIYF

v_call: TRBV5-6
j_call: TRBJ1-6
d_call: .
clone_size: .
cdr3_nt: TGTGCCAGCAGCTTGGGAGGTGTAGCTTCACCCCTCCACTTT
cdr3_aa: CASSLGGVASPLHF

v_call: TRBV29-1
j_call: TRBJ2-7
d_call: TRBD1
clone_size: .
cdr3_nt: TGCAGCGTTGAATTGCCCGGGACAGTTCGCTACGAGCAGTACTTC
cdr3_aa: CSVELPGTVRYEQYF

v_call: TRBV3-1/TRBV3-2
j_call: TRBJ1-1
d_call: .
clone_size: .
cdr3_nt: TGTGCCAGCAGCCCTCAACAGGGGAACACTGAAGCTTTCTTT
cdr3_aa: CASSPQQGNTEAFF

v_call: TRBV2
j_call: TRBJ2-5
d_call: .
clone_size: .
cdr3_nt: TGTGCCAGCATTCGGGGAACACGGGAGACCCAGTACTTC
cdr3_aa: CASIRGTRETQYF

v_call: TRBV10-3
j_call: TRBJ1-2
d_call: TRBD1
clone_size: .
cdr3_nt: TGTGCCGGCAGGACAGGGGAAGAGTATGGCTACACCTTC
cdr3_aa: CAGRTGEEYGYTF

v_call: TRBV18
j_call: TRBJ2-2
d_call: .
clone_size: few
cdr3_nt: TGTGCCAGCTCCCCGACCAGAGGCTTCGGGAACACCGGGGAGCTGTTTTTT
cdr3_aa: CASSPTRGFGNTGELFF

v_call: TRBV5-1
j_call: TRBJ2-7
d_call: .
clone_size: many
cdr3_nt: TGCGCCAGCAGAGTATCTCCAGGGAACGACGAGCAGTACTTC
cdr3_aa: CASRVSPGNDEQYF

v_call: TRBV6-5
j_call: TRBJ1-1
d_call: TRBD1
clone_size: .
cdr3_nt: TGTGCCAGCAGTTACGCAGGACAGGGTCTCTCTGAAGCTTTCTTT
cdr3_aa: CASSYAGQGLSEAFF